This is a list of T cell receptor beta chains from one sample in a study of blood T cell repertoires in COVID-19. Some clones are missing from TCRdb's copy, which holds only in-frame ones; the method was immunoSEQ multiplex PCR. This sample carries about 260,000 clones, 80% to 90% of them seen once, and the ten largest clones take approximately 1.4%. Sequencing used peripheral blood. The receptors derive from a woman aged 40 to 50 who had recovered from COVID-19. The CDR3 runs from the conserved cysteine through the conserved F or W. A D gene is named only where the DNA matches it firmly. Only some rows state a clone size, as once, few, many or a class for expanded clones.

CDR3 protein: CASSAGTGRGQPQHF; CDR3 DNA: TGTGCCAGCAGCGCAGGGACAGGGAGGGGTCAGCCCCAGCATTTT; V gene: TRBV9; D gene: TRBD1; clone size: NA; J gene: TRBJ1-5
CDR3 protein: CASSYGGPDVDSPLHF; CDR3 DNA: TGTGCCAGCAGTTACGGCGGGCCAGATGTCGATTCACCCCTCCACTTT; V gene: TRBV6-5; D gene: NA; clone size: NA; J gene: TRBJ1-6
CDR3 protein: CASRTTLNTEAFF; CDR3 DNA: TGTGCCAGTAGGACAACTCTGAACACTGAAGCTTTCTTT; V gene: TRBV19; D gene: NA; clone size: NA; J gene: TRBJ1-1
CDR3 protein: CASSGLGTRASKTQYF; CDR3 DNA: TGTGCCAGCAGCGGACTGGGGACTAGGGCCTCCAAGACCCAGTACTTC; V gene: TRBV9; D gene: TRBD2; clone size: NA; J gene: TRBJ2-5
CDR3 protein: CASSFGESHSYNSPLHF; CDR3 DNA: TGTGCCAGCAGCTTCGGGGAGTCCCACTCCTATAATTCACCCCTCCACTTT; V gene: TRBV5-6; D gene: NA; clone size: NA; J gene: TRBJ1-6
CDR3 protein: CASSPGQGVSYEQYF; CDR3 DNA: TGCGCCAGCAGCCCCGGACAGGGCGTTTCCTACGAGCAGTACTTC; V gene: TRBV4-1; D gene: TRBD1; clone size: NA; J gene: TRBJ2-7
CDR3 protein: CASSYDPGTEAFF; CDR3 DNA: TGTGCCAGCAGTTACGACCCAGGCACTGAAGCTTTCTTT; V gene: TRBV6-6; D gene: NA; clone size: NA; J gene: TRBJ1-1
CDR3 protein: CASSLSTAYGYTF; CDR3 DNA: TGTGCCAGCAGCTTAAGCACCGCATATGGCTACACCTTC; V gene: TRBV11-2; D gene: NA; clone size: once; J gene: TRBJ1-2
CDR3 protein: CASSYPEGPKAFF; CDR3 DNA: TGTGCCAGCAGTTACCCAGAGGGCCCGAAAGCTTTCTTT; V gene: TRBV6-6; D gene: NA; clone size: NA; J gene: TRBJ1-1
CDR3 protein: CSVSWGLVYGYTF; CDR3 DNA: TGCAGCGTTTCGTGGGGCTTGGTCTATGGCTACACCTTC; V gene: TRBV29-1; D gene: NA; clone size: NA; J gene: TRBJ1-2
CDR3 protein: CAWDRGLEQFF; CDR3 DNA: TGTGCCTGGGACAGGGGGCTTGAGCAGTTCTTC; V gene: TRBV30; D gene: TRBD1; clone size: NA; J gene: TRBJ2-1
CDR3 protein: CASSSPGLVTQETQYF; CDR3 DNA: TGTGCCAGCAGTTCCCCGGGACTAGTTACACAAGAGACCCAGTACTTC; V gene: TRBV6-6; D gene: TRBD2; clone size: NA; J gene: TRBJ2-5
CDR3 protein: CASSPDREWSEQYF; CDR3 DNA: TGTGCCAGCAGCCCGGACAGGGAATGGAGCGAGCAGTACTTC; V gene: TRBV5-5; D gene: TRBD1; clone size: NA; J gene: TRBJ2-7
CDR3 protein: CASSATSGAEQFF; CDR3 DNA: TGTGCCAGCAGCGCGACTAGCGGGGCTGAGCAGTTCTTC; V gene: TRBV7-9; D gene: TRBD2; clone size: NA; J gene: TRBJ2-1
CDR3 protein: CAIGPSGGATGELFF; CDR3 DNA: TGTGCCATCGGACCTAGCGGGGGGGCCACCGGGGAGCTGTTTTTT; V gene: TRBV10-3; D gene: TRBD2; clone size: NA; J gene: TRBJ2-2
CDR3 protein: CASSYSIQSPYEQYF; CDR3 DNA: TGTGCCAGCAGTTACTCGATACAGTCACCCTACGAGCAGTACTTC; V gene: TRBV6-2/TRBV6-3; D gene: NA; clone size: NA; J gene: TRBJ2-7
CDR3 protein: CASSPGLAGAHTGELFF; CDR3 DNA: TGTGCCAGCAGTCCGGGACTAGCGGGGGCCCACACCGGGGAGCTGTTTTTT; V gene: TRBV3-1/TRBV3-2; D gene: TRBD2; clone size: NA; J gene: TRBJ2-2
CDR3 protein: CASSLGRGEQFF; CDR3 DNA: TGTGCCAGCAGCCTAGGGCGGGGGGAGCAGTTCTTC; V gene: TRBV7-8; D gene: TRBD2; clone size: NA; J gene: TRBJ2-1
CDR3 protein: CASRGTGGYEQYF; CDR3 DNA: TGTGCCAGCAGAGGGACAGGGGGCTACGAGCAGTACTTC; V gene: TRBV27; D gene: TRBD1; clone size: NA; J gene: TRBJ2-7
CDR3 protein: CASSSLDRAPGEQYF; CDR3 DNA: TGTGCCAGCAGTTCCCTGGACAGAGCCCCTGGCGAGCAGTACTTC; V gene: TRBV27; D gene: NA; clone size: NA; J gene: TRBJ2-7
CDR3 protein: CASSWGTGAHYGYTF; CDR3 DNA: TGCGCCAGCAGCTGGGGGACAGGGGCCCACTATGGCTACACCTTC; V gene: TRBV5-1; D gene: TRBD1; clone size: NA; J gene: TRBJ1-2
CDR3 protein: CASSLLNPSPYEQYF; CDR3 DNA: TGTGCCAGCAGCTTACTAAACCCCTCTCCCTACGAGCAGTACTTC; V gene: TRBV7-9; D gene: NA; clone size: NA; J gene: TRBJ2-7
CDR3 protein: CASSLGGLGNRETQYF; CDR3 DNA: TGTGCCAGCAGCTTAGGAGGACTAGGGAATCGAGAGACCCAGTACTTC; V gene: TRBV11-3; D gene: TRBD2; clone size: NA; J gene: TRBJ2-5
CDR3 protein: CSVENGGNYEQYF; CDR3 DNA: TGCAGCGTTGAGAATGGAGGGAACTACGAGCAGTACTTC; V gene: TRBV29-1; D gene: NA; clone size: once; J gene: TRBJ2-7
CDR3 protein: CASSPFTLTGGGYTF; CDR3 DNA: TGTGCCAGCTCACCATTTACGCTCACAGGTGGGGGCTACACCTTC; V gene: TRBV18; D gene: NA; clone size: NA; J gene: TRBJ1-2
CDR3 protein: CASSPYLDTQYF; CDR3 DNA: TGTGCCAGCAGCCCATACTTAGATACGCAGTATTTT; V gene: TRBV6-6; D gene: NA; clone size: NA; J gene: TRBJ2-3
CDR3 protein: CASNWQGTAEAFF; CDR3 DNA: TGTGCCAGTAACTGGCAGGGTACCGCTGAAGCTTTCTTT; V gene: TRBV19; D gene: NA; clone size: NA; J gene: TRBJ1-1
CDR3 protein: CASSLGGRGLDTEAFF; CDR3 DNA: TGCGCCAGCAGCTTGGGCGGGCGAGGGCTGGACACTGAAGCTTTCTTT; V gene: TRBV5-1; D gene: NA; clone size: NA; J gene: TRBJ1-1
CDR3 protein: CAISVDSDGYTF; CDR3 DNA: TGTGCCATCAGCGTGGACAGCGATGGCTACACCTTC; V gene: TRBV10-3; D gene: NA; clone size: NA; J gene: TRBJ1-2
CDR3 protein: CASRDTFSPLHF; CDR3 DNA: TGTGCCAGCCGGGACACTTTTTCACCCCTCCACTTT; V gene: TRBV10-3; D gene: NA; clone size: NA; J gene: TRBJ1-6
CDR3 protein: CASSLGPGGEQYF; CDR3 DNA: TGTGCCAGCAGCTTAGGTCCAGGGGGCGAGCAGTACTTC; V gene: TRBV11-2; D gene: TRBD1; clone size: NA; J gene: TRBJ2-7
CDR3 protein: CASSLAGGPYEQYF; CDR3 DNA: TGTGCCAGCAGCTTAGCGGGGGGCCCCTACGAGCAGTACTTC; V gene: TRBV13; D gene: NA; clone size: NA; J gene: TRBJ2-7
CDR3 protein: CASSLIAGGYNEQFF; CDR3 DNA: TGTGCCAGCAGCTTAATAGCGGGGGGGTACAATGAGCAGTTCTTC; V gene: TRBV7-2; D gene: TRBD2; clone size: NA; J gene: TRBJ2-1
CDR3 protein: CSGWEGVEAFF; CDR3 DNA: TGCAGCGGCTGGGAGGGGGTAGAAGCTTTCTTT; V gene: TRBV29-1; D gene: NA; clone size: once; J gene: TRBJ1-1
CDR3 protein: CASRGQGERNQPQHF; CDR3 DNA: TGTGCCAGCAGGGGACAGGGGGAACGTAATCAGCCCCAGCATTTT; V gene: TRBV6-5; D gene: TRBD1; clone size: NA; J gene: TRBJ1-5
CDR3 protein: CASSWASGGRSEQFF; CDR3 DNA: TGTGCCAGCAGTTGGGCTAGCGGGGGGCGGAGTGAGCAGTTCTTC; V gene: TRBV6-2/TRBV6-3; D gene: TRBD2; clone size: NA; J gene: TRBJ2-1
CDR3 protein: CASSLSGAGVNTEAFF; CDR3 DNA: TGTGCCAGCAGTTTATCGGGGGCAGGGGTGAACACTGAAGCTTTCTTT; V gene: TRBV27; D gene: NA; clone size: NA; J gene: TRBJ1-1
CDR3 protein: CASSRILGQVYSGNTIYF; CDR3 DNA: TGTGCCAGCAGCCGAATCTTAGGACAGGTTTACTCTGGAAACACCATATATTTT; V gene: TRBV7-9; D gene: TRBD1; clone size: NA; J gene: TRBJ1-3
CDR3 protein: CASSEVTGGNEKLFF; CDR3 DNA: TGTGCCAGCAGTGAAGTAACAGGGGGCAATGAAAAACTGTTTTTT; V gene: TRBV2; D gene: TRBD1; clone size: NA; J gene: TRBJ1-4
CDR3 protein: CASSFSNPTSGNTIYF; CDR3 DNA: TGTGCCAGCAGTTTCTCCAATCCTACCTCTGGAAACACCATATATTTT; V gene: TRBV27; D gene: NA; clone size: NA; J gene: TRBJ1-3
CDR3 protein: CASSQNRGLGMNTEAFF; CDR3 DNA: TGCGCCAGCAGCCAGAACAGGGGGCTAGGGATGAACACTGAAGCTTTCTTT; V gene: TRBV4-1; D gene: TRBD1; clone size: NA; J gene: TRBJ1-1
CDR3 protein: CASSLGPGINYGYTF; CDR3 DNA: TGTGCCAGCAGCTTAGGACCGGGGATCAACTATGGCTACACCTTC; V gene: TRBV7-6; D gene: NA; clone size: NA; J gene: TRBJ1-2
CDR3 protein: CASSHVAGFQETQYF; CDR3 DNA: TGTGCCAGCAGCCACGTAGCGGGGTTCCAAGAGACCCAGTACTTC; V gene: TRBV6-5; D gene: TRBD2; clone size: NA; J gene: TRBJ2-5
CDR3 protein: CASSKGQGVISNTEAFF; CDR3 DNA: TGTGCCAGCAGTAAAGGACAGGGTGTTATTTCGAACACTGAAGCTTTCTTT; V gene: TRBV6-1; D gene: TRBD1; clone size: NA; J gene: TRBJ1-1
CDR3 protein: CASSPTGGSAMAQYF; CDR3 DNA: TGTGCCAGCAGTCCCACAGGGGGCTCTGCCATGGCCCAGTACTTC; V gene: TRBV6-2/TRBV6-3; D gene: TRBD1; clone size: NA; J gene: TRBJ2-5
CDR3 protein: CASSLARGGNSPLHF; CDR3 DNA: TGCGCCAGCAGCTTGGCGCGAGGAGGGAATTCACCCCTCCACTTT; V gene: TRBV5-1; D gene: NA; clone size: NA; J gene: TRBJ1-6
CDR3 protein: CASTYTGRETQYF; CDR3 DNA: TGTGCCAGCACCTATACAGGGCGAGAGACCCAGTACTTC; V gene: TRBV12-3/TRBV12-4; D gene: NA; clone size: NA; J gene: TRBJ2-5
CDR3 protein: CASSLRRAPQETQYF; CDR3 DNA: TGTGCCAGCAGCTTACGGCGGGCGCCCCAAGAGACCCAGTACTTC; V gene: TRBV7-7; D gene: NA; clone size: NA; J gene: TRBJ2-5